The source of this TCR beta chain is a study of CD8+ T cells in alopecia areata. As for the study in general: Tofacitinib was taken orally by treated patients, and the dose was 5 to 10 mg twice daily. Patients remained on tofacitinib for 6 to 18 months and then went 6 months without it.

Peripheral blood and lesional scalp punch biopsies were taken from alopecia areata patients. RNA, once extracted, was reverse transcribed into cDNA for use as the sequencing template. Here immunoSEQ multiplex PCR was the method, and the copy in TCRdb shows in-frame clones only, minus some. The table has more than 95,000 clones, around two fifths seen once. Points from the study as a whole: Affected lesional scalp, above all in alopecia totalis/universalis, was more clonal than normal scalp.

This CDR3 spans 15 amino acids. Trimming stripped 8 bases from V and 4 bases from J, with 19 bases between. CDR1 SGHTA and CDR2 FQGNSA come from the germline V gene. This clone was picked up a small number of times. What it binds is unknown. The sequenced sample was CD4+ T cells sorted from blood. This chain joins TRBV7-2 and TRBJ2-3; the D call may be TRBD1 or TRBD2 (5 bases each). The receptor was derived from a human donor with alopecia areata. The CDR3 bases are TGTGCCAGCCACCCGGGACGCAGGCGCGCAGATACGCAGTATTTT. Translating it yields CASHPGRRRADTQYF.